A selection of T cell receptor beta chains follows, all from one sample in a study of blood T cell repertoires in COVID-19. Data came from immunoSEQ multiplex PCR; TCRdb stores just in-frame clones and leaves some out. The sample consists of over 95,000 clones, roughly 80% of them appearing once. The sequenced sample consisted of peripheral blood. Receptor source: a human donor in a cohort sampled during active COVID-19. The CDR3 runs from the conserved cysteine through the conserved F or W. A D gene is named only where the DNA matches it firmly. Clone size is stated in some rows and not others, as once, few, many or a class when expanded.

size,V,D,J,CDR3,DNA
-,TRBV28,TRBD2,TRBJ2-7,CASSLLAGDYSYEQYF,TGTGCCAGCAGTTTATTGGCGGGAGATTACTCCTACGAGCAGTACTTC
-,TRBV24-1,-,TRBJ2-7,CATSYGSSYEQYF,TGTGCCACCAGTTATGGCAGCTCCTACGAGCAGTACTTC
few,TRBV6-6,TRBD2,TRBJ2-7,CASSQTSGSTEQYF,TGTGCCAGCAGCCAAACTAGCGGGAGCACCGAGCAGTACTTC
-,TRBV19,-,TRBJ2-5,CASSIGGTGETQYF,TGTGCCAGTAGTATCGGCGGAACGGGGGAGACCCAGTACTTC
-,TRBV12-2,-,TRBJ2-7,CASRSRGRSSYEQYF,TGTGCAAGTCGCTCTAGGGGCAGGAGCTCCTACGAGCAGTACTTC
-,TRBV28,-,TRBJ1-3,CAASTGSGNTIYF,TGTGCCGCCAGCACAGGAAGTGGAAACACCATATATTTT
-,TRBV4-1,TRBD1,TRBJ1-2,CASSQDRQGGYGYTF,TGCGCCAGCAGCCAAGATCGACAGGGAGGCTATGGCTACACCTTC
-,TRBV19,TRBD1,TRBJ2-7,CASTHGQGAFYEQYF,TGTGCCAGTACCCACGGACAGGGGGCATTCTACGAGCAGTACTTC
-,TRBV10-3,-,TRBJ2-3,CAISESSSVTDTQYF,TGTGCCATCAGTGAGTCGTCTAGCGTTACAGATACGCAGTATTTT
few,TRBV6-2/TRBV6-3,TRBD1,TRBJ1-6,CASSHRGFSYNSPLHF,TGTGCCAGCAGCCACAGGGGCTTCTCCTATAATTCACCCCTCCACTTT
few,TRBV29-1,TRBD1,TRBJ1-1,CSVASDRRNTEAFF,TGCAGCGTGGCCTCGGACAGGAGGAACACTGAAGCTTTCTTT
-,TRBV4-3,-,TRBJ1-3,CASSQDSAGFGNTIYF,TGCGCCAGCAGCCAAGATTCGGCAGGATTCGGAAACACCATATATTTT
-,TRBV6-5,TRBD1,TRBJ2-7,CASSSGQGAYEQYF,TGTGCCAGCAGTTCGGGACAGGGGGCTTACGAGCAGTACTTC
-,TRBV5-1,-,TRBJ1-1,CASSFGRGNTEAFF,TGCGCCAGCAGCTTTGGCAGGGGGAACACTGAAGCTTTCTTT
-,TRBV14,-,TRBJ2-7,CASSQDLGQGYEQYF,TGTGCCAGCAGCCAAGATTTAGGGCAGGGGTACGAGCAGTACTTC
-,TRBV6-5,-,TRBJ1-2,CASSYNREGYGYTF,TGTGCCAGCAGTTATAACAGGGAAGGCTATGGCTACACCTTC
-,TRBV4-1,TRBD2,TRBJ2-4,CASSQVFETSENIQYF,TGCGCCAGCAGCCAGGTATTTGAGACTAGCGAAAACATTCAGTACTTC
-,TRBV28,TRBD1,TRBJ1-1,CASRRGQGAFEAFF,TGTGCCAGCAGGAGGGGACAGGGGGCCTTTGAAGCTTTCTTT
once,TRBV3-1/TRBV3-2,-,TRBJ2-1,CASGVGGLGDEQFF,TGTGCCAGCGGCGTTGGCGGTCTTGGTGATGAGCAGTTCTTC
-,TRBV28,TRBD1,TRBJ2-7,CASSSMGQALSYEQYF,TGTGCCAGCAGTTCCATGGGACAGGCTTTATCCTACGAGCAGTACTTC